This T cell receptor (beta chain) was captured in a study of response to subunit inactivated influenza vaccine. TCRdb ran MiXCR on the RT-PCR reads and lists one entry per CDR3 protein. The sample includes 860,000 or so distinct CDR3 sequences, 21% of them seen just once. Trimming removed 5 bases at V and 5 bases at J, with 18 bases between. Per the germline V gene, CDR1 is LNHDA and CDR2 is SQIVND (reference sequence). The CDR3 has 16 residues. Study observations and caveats: Authors suggested that a seasonal influenza vaccination recruits few new T cells each time.

As for this clonotype: Its matching antigen is unknown.

The sequenced sample was PBMCs from blood, obtained around 5 days after vaccination. The TCR was taken from a man between 45 and 60 years old who received an inactivated influenza vaccine. The chain recombines TRBV19 with TRBJ2-2; D may be TRBD2 (5 bases). In DNA form, the CDR3 reads TGTGCCAGTAGTCTCGTCGAGGGATGGGATACCGGGGAGCTGTTTTTT. It encodes CASSLVEGWDTGELFF.